This is a list of T cell receptor beta chains from one sample in a study of blood T cell repertoires in COVID-19. Assay used: immunoSEQ multiplex PCR; TCRdb lists only in-frame clones, some missing. This repertoire shows about 240,000 clones, roughly 90% found once; its top ten account for roughly 8.6%. The material sequenced was PBMCs or T cells enriched from blood (not recorded which). The source of these receptors is a man aged 40-49 years who had recovered from COVID-19. Both conserved end residues are part of each CDR3. The D gene is left open where the match is weak. Clone size is shown for a subset of rows, as once, few, many or a class of expanded clone.

V	D	length	J	size	CDR3	DNA
TRBV27	.	15	TRBJ2-4	.	CASRPLLGAKNIQYF	TGTGCCAGCAGACCTCTCCTAGGAGCCAAAAACATTCAGTACTTC
TRBV30	.	12	TRBJ1-3	.	CAWKRPGNTIYF	TGTGCCTGGAAGAGGCCTGGAAACACCATATATTTT
TRBV7-8	TRBD1	14	TRBJ1-3	.	CASSFTGGGNTIYF	TGTGCCAGCAGCTTTACAGGGGGAGGAAACACCATATATTTT
TRBV28	.	15	TRBJ2-3	.	CAHTKGAGGTDTQYF	TGTGCCCACACCAAAGGGGCAGGAGGCACAGATACGCAGTATTTT
TRBV12-3/TRBV12-4	.	11	TRBJ1-1	.	CAAASDTEAFF	TGTGCCGCCGCGTCCGACACTGAAGCTTTCTTT
TRBV27	TRBD1	18	TRBJ1-2	.	CASSLLGRGPIIGYGYTF	TGTGCCAGCAGTTTATTAGGCAGGGGGCCGATTATAGGCTATGGCTACACCTTC
TRBV18	TRBD2	16	TRBJ2-3	.	CASSREAGVATDTQYF	TGTGCCAGCTCAAGAGAAGCGGGGGTGGCTACAGATACGCAGTATTTT
TRBV19	TRBD1	17	TRBJ1-4	.	CASRPGQGFIRREKLFF	TGTGCCAGCCGCCCGGGACAGGGTTTTATTCGTCGCGAAAAACTGTTTTTT
TRBV5-8	TRBD2	18	TRBJ2-5	.	CASSLERASGTSGETQYF	TGTGCCAGCAGCTTGGAAAGGGCTAGCGGGACCTCAGGGGAGACCCAGTACTTC
TRBV9	TRBD1	17	TRBJ1-2	.	CASSVTGTGGSNYGYTF	TGTGCCAGCAGCGTTACCGGGACAGGGGGATCGAACTATGGCTACACCTTC
TRBV4-2	TRBD1	16	TRBJ1-1	.	CASSQDLGQGATEAFF	TGTGCCAGCAGCCAAGATCTCGGACAGGGGGCAACTGAAGCTTTCTTT
TRBV7-8	TRBD1	15	TRBJ1-1	.	CASLPPGQGYTEAFF	TGTGCCAGCCTACCCCCCGGACAGGGCTACACTGAAGCTTTCTTT
TRBV2	.	15	TRBJ1-5	once	CASRNSRVVNQPQHF	TGTGCCAGCAGAAACTCCAGGGTTGTGAATCAGCCCCAGCATTTT
TRBV30	TRBD1	13	TRBJ2-7	.	CAWSVPTGVEQYF	TGTGCCTGGAGTGTACCTACAGGGGTAGAGCAGTACTTC
TRBV11-2	.	14	TRBJ2-2	.	CASRPTGLTGELFF	TGTGCCAGCAGACCTACAGGGTTAACCGGGGAGCTGTTTTTT
TRBV30	.	14	TRBJ2-5	.	CAWSLAGVGETQYF	TGTGCCTGGAGTTTGGCAGGGGTGGGGGAGACCCAGTACTTC
TRBV6-2/TRBV6-3	.	14	TRBJ2-2	.	CASSYGVNTGELFF	TGTGCCAGCAGTTACGGAGTGAACACCGGGGAGCTGTTTTTT
TRBV4-1	TRBD1	17	TRBJ1-1	once	CASSQEGTGGMNTEAFF	TGCGCCAGCAGCCAAGAGGGGACAGGGGGAATGAACACTGAAGCTTTCTTT
TRBV28	.	15	TRBJ2-7	.	CASSPPTGGRLGQYF	TGTGCCAGCAGTCCCCCAACAGGAGGGCGGCTCGGGCAGTACTTC
TRBV4-2	.	15	TRBJ2-7	once	CASSQGRSASYEQYF	TGTGCCAGCAGCCAAGGTCGCAGTGCCTCGTACGAGCAGTACTTC
TRBV12-5	.	14	TRBJ2-7	.	CASGLVRVGGEQYF	TGTGCTAGTGGTTTGGTACGTGTGGGGGGCGAGCAGTACTTC
TRBV4-2	.	16	TRBJ1-4	.	CASSQVQGGTNEKLFF	TGTGCCAGCAGCCAAGTCCAGGGTGGGACTAATGAAAAACTGTTTTTT
TRBV3-1/TRBV3-2	TRBD2	16	TRBJ2-7	.	CASSHRLAGEGYEQYF	TGTGCCAGCAGCCACCGACTAGCGGGGGAAGGCTACGAGCAGTACTTC
TRBV6-6	.	13	TRBJ2-2	.	CASSSRESGELFF	TGTGCCAGCAGTTCAAGGGAGTCCGGGGAGCTGTTTTTT
TRBV9	.	12	TRBJ2-3	.	CASSVGGDTQYF	TGTGCCAGCAGCGTCGGGGGAGATACGCAGTATTTT
TRBV6-4	.	14	TRBJ1-5	.	CASSEEYSNQPQHF	TGTGCCAGCAGTGAGGAGTATAGCAATCAGCCCCAGCATTTT
TRBV3-1/TRBV3-2	.	17	TRBJ2-1	.	CASSQEWGRVDSDEQFF	TGTGCCAGCAGCCAAGAATGGGGCAGGGTGGACAGCGATGAGCAGTTCTTC
TRBV7-8	.	13	TRBJ1-5	few	CASSTGGRQPQHF	TGTGCCAGCAGCACCGGGGGTCGTCAGCCCCAGCATTTT
TRBV19	.	15	TRBJ2-7	once	CASTSGGGISGEQYF	TGTGCCAGTACCTCGGGCGGCGGGATCTCTGGGGAGCAGTACTTC
TRBV28	TRBD1	18	TRBJ2-4	.	CASSLVGTGLSPKNIQYF	TGTGCCAGCAGTTTAGTAGGGACAGGGTTATCTCCCAAAAACATTCAGTACTTC
TRBV4-3	TRBD1	20	TRBJ1-3	.	CASSPDYDNRGPLTGNTIYF	TGCGCCAGCAGCCCGGATTACGATAACAGGGGGCCTCTCACTGGAAACACCATATATTTT
TRBV20-1	TRBD2	14	TRBJ2-1	.	CSASAGGTLDEQFF	TGCAGTGCTAGTGCGGGAGGGACCCTCGATGAGCAGTTCTTC
TRBV29-1	.	13	TRBJ1-6	.	CSVSQDTNSPLHF	TGCAGCGTATCGCAGGACACAAATTCACCCCTCCACTTT
TRBV9	TRBD1	15	TRBJ1-1	.	CASSVDGQGFTEAFF	TGTGCCAGCAGCGTAGATGGACAGGGTTTCACTGAAGCTTTCTTT
TRBV7-2	.	16	TRBJ1-5	.	CASSLERGYGNQPQHF	TGTGCCAGCAGCTTGGAGCGGGGGTACGGCAATCAGCCCCAGCATTTT
TRBV6-5	.	14	TRBJ1-1	.	CASSYSARFTEAFF	TGTGCCAGCAGTTACTCGGCACGTTTCACTGAAGCTTTCTTT
TRBV9	.	15	TRBJ2-1	.	CASSRTESSYNEQFF	TGTGCCAGCAGCAGGACTGAGAGCTCCTACAATGAGCAGTTCTTC
TRBV4-3	TRBD2	16	TRBJ2-7	few	CASSQRFGLAAREQYF	TGCGCCAGCAGCCAAAGGTTTGGACTAGCGGCTAGAGAGCAGTACTTC
TRBV12-3/TRBV12-4	.	13	TRBJ2-1	few	CASKLPGYNEQFF	TGTGCCAGCAAACTCCCAGGTTACAATGAGCAGTTCTTC
TRBV5-4	TRBD2	16	TRBJ2-5	.	CASSLGASGFAETQYF	TGTGCCAGCAGCTTGGGGGCTAGCGGGTTTGCGGAGACCCAGTACTTC